These 2 T cell receptor beta chains came from one sample sequenced in a study of blood T cell repertoires in COVID-19. Some clones are missing from TCRdb's copy, which holds only in-frame ones; the method was immunoSEQ multiplex PCR. The profile shows 150,000 or so clones, roughly 81% of them singletons. The sequenced sample was peripheral blood. These receptors were collected from a human donor with acute or convalescent COVID-19. The donor label of this sample is uncertain.

This clone was seen once. The genes are TRBV6-5 and TRBJ1-1, with 9 bases aligning to TRBD1. The V gene end was trimmed by 8 bases and the J gene end by 3 bases; junction bases not matched to a gene: 4. The CDR3 length is 13 residues. CDR1 and CDR2 from the germline V gene are MNHEY and SVGAGI. The CDR3 DNA is TGTGCCAGCTGCCGGGACAGGGACACTGAAGCTTTCTTT. Protein: CASCRDRDTEAFF.

The V and J genes are TRBV5-6 and TRBJ1-6; no clear D. Looked up from germline, CDR1 is SGHDT and CDR2 is YYEEEE. V lost 4 bases to trimming and J lost 4 bases, with 18 bases between them. CDR3 length equals 17 residues. The CDR3 coding sequence is TGTGCCAGCAGCCCCCCCTCAGCAGGCAGTTATAATTCACCCCTCCACTTT. Its protein product is CASSPPSAGSYNSPLHF.